The 23 T cell receptor beta chains below were found in one sample sequenced in a study of blood T cell repertoires in COVID-19. This table comes from immunoSEQ multiplex PCR, and its TCRdb copy is limited to in-frame clones, with some not included. The sample holds 200,000 to 250,000 clones; around 85% are singletons and the top ten take about 2.2%. The sequenced sample was peripheral blood. The source is a woman in her forties or fifties with acute or convalescent COVID-19.

The chain recombines TRBV3-1 (or the pseudogene TRBV3-2) with TRBJ2-1; TRBD2 agrees at 10 bases. V lost 4 bases, J lost 7 bases, and 7 bases stayed unmatched. Looked up from germline, CDR1 is LGHDT and CDR2 is YNNKEL (reference sequence). This CDR3 has 15 residues. The chain's CDR3 is CASSPLAGARNEQFF. CDR3 in DNA: TGTGCCAGCAGCCCTCTAGCGGGAGCTCGGAATGAGCAGTTCTTC.

The rearrangement uses TRBV24-1 and TRBJ2-1; 8 positions match TRBD2. CDR1 and CDR2 from the germline V gene are KGHDR and SFDVKD. The CDR3 is 14 residues long. Germline trimming cut 7 bases from V and 3 bases from J; bases unmatched to any gene: 4. CDR3 DNA sequence: TGTGCCACCAGCGGCGGGAGGCTCTACAATGAGCAGTTCTTC. The encoded protein is CATSGGRLYNEQFF.

This chain joins TRBV3-1 (or the pseudogene TRBV3-2) and TRBJ2-5; D unresolved. This CDR3 is built from 14 residues. Trimming took off 1 base at V and 1 base at J, with 7 bases between the two ends. In germline, CDR1 is LGHDT, CDR2 YNNKEL (reference sequence). The CDR3 protein is CASSQGYFQETQYF. CDR3 in DNA: TGTGCCAGCAGCCAAGGGTACTTCCAAGAGACCCAGTACTTC.

The chain combines TRBV13 with TRBJ2-6; no firm D call. The CDR3 has 16 amino acids. Germline CDR1 PRHDT, CDR2 FYEKMQ (reference sequence). V lost 1 base and J lost 0, with 7 bases in between. CDR3 DNA sequence: TGTGCCAGCAGCTTAGATAGTCTCTCTGGGGCCAACGTCCTGACTTTC. It encodes CASSLDSLSGANVLTF. The variable domain in full, completed from reference TRBV13 and TRBJ2-6, reads AAGVIQSPRHLIKEKRETATLKCYPIPRHDTVYWYQQGPGQDPQFLISFYEKMQSDKGSIPDRFSAQQFSDYHSELNMSSLELGDSALYFCASSLDSLSGANVLTFGAGSRLTVL.

The V gene is TRBV25-1, the J gene TRBJ2-7; 7 nucleotides align to TRBD1. Trimming removed 4 bases from V and 4 bases from J; junction bases left unmatched: 7. Germline loops: CDR1 MGHDK, CDR2 SYGVNS. CDR3 length: 14 residues. CDR3 sequence: CASSVTGVGYEQYF. CDR3 bases: TGTGCCAGCAGTGTTACAGGGGTAGGGTACGAGCAGTACTTC.

Only one count was recorded for this clone. This chain uses TRBV12-5 with TRBJ1-1; 8 nucleotides line up with TRBD1. The CDR3 contains 13 residues. The J segment lost 9 bases and the V segment lost 6 bases, leaving 9 bases of the junction unmatched. Germline CDR1 is LGHNT and CDR2 is FRNRAP. The CDR3 here is CASGPDRTGQAFF. CDR3 coding DNA: TGTGCTAGTGGCCCCGATCGGACAGGGCAAGCTTTCTTT.

The chain carries TRBV7-9 and TRBJ2-7, with 8 nucleotides matching TRBD2. V trimming: 4 bases; J trimming: 2 bases; junction bases outside the gene matches: 7. The CDR3 loop spans 15 amino acids. Germline CDR1 and CDR2: SEHNR and FQNEAQ (reference sequence). CDR3 residues: CASSSGLAIPYEQYF. The CDR3 nucleotides are TGTGCCAGCAGCTCCGGACTAGCCATACCCTACGAGCAGTACTTC.

There are many counts of this clone. The V and J genes are TRBV13 and TRBJ2-7; a weak D match, TRBD1 (6 bases). The CDR3 extends over 14 amino acids. From germline, CDR1 is PRHDT and CDR2 FYEKMQ (reference sequence). Trimming took off 0 bases at V and 2 bases at J, with 8 bases between the two ends. In DNA, the CDR3 is TGTGCCAGCAGCTTAGGGACAGGAACCTACGAGCAGTACTTC. Its protein product is CASSLGTGTYEQYF. Full variable domain (remainder filled in from reference TRBV13 and TRBJ2-7): AAGVIQSPRHLIKEKRETATLKCYPIPRHDTVYWYQQGPGQDPQFLISFYEKMQSDKGSIPDRFSAQQFSDYHSELNMSSLELGDSALYFCASSLGTGTYEQYFGPGTRLTVT.

The chain recombines TRBV9 with TRBJ2-3; possibly TRBD2 for D (8 bases). CDR1 is SGDLS, CDR2 YYNGEE, per germline. The CDR3 runs 13 residues. The V gene lost 0 bases and the J gene lost 12 bases, with 14 bases spanning the gap. The CDR3, as DNA: TGTGCCAGCAGCGTAGGGGACAGCGGGGGCCAGTATTTT. Its protein is CASSVGDSGGQYF.

This rearrangement joins TRBV29-1 to TRBJ1-2, with D possibly being TRBD1 (6 bases). The CDR3 runs to 11 residues. Germline V gives CDR1 SQVTM, CDR2 ANQGSEA. The V end was cut by 3 bases, the J end by 6 bases, with 8 bases between. CDR3 nucleotides: TGCAGCGTTGACCAGGGGAATGGCTACACCTTC. Translated: CSVDQGNGYTF. The entire variable domain, with the rest obtained from reference TRBV29-1 and TRBJ1-2, is as follows: SAVISQKPSRDICQRGTSLTIQCQVDSQVTMMFWYRQQPGQSLTLIATANQGSEATYESGFVIDKFPISRPNLTFSTLTVSNMSPEDSSIYLCSVDQGNGYTFGSGTRLTVV.

The chain combines TRBV3-1 (or the pseudogene TRBV3-2) with TRBJ2-7; TRBD2 agrees at 7 bases. V trimming: 1 base; J trimming: 5 bases; junction bases outside the gene matches: 8. CDR3 length equals 15 residues. Germline CDR1 and CDR2: LGHDT and YNNKEL (reference sequence). The CDR3 loop is CASSQGGGGYHEQYF. CDR3 sequence (DNA): TGTGCCAGCAGCCAAGGGGGGGGTGGATACCACGAGCAGTACTTC.

The count of this clone is one. The V gene is TRBV27, the J gene TRBJ1-1, with D perhaps TRBD1 (6 bases). CDR3 length: 16 amino acids. Trimming cost V 6 bases and J 0 bases, with 17 bases left between them. Germline lookup yields CDR1 MNHEY and CDR2 SMNVEV (reference sequence). Here the CDR3 DNA reads TGTGCCAGCAGGTATATAGGGGGACGTCTGAACACTGAAGCTTTCTTT. Residues: CASRYIGGRLNTEAFF.

The chain couples TRBV9 to TRBJ1-1, with D possibly TRBD1 on 6 matching bases. Between the trimmed V and J ends, which lost 0 bases and 1 base, there was a span of 13 bases. The CDR3 contains 16 residues. Looked up from germline, CDR1 is SGDLS and CDR2 is YYNGEE. The CDR3 reads CASSVGPGTKNTEAFF. The CDR3 DNA reads as TGTGCCAGCAGCGTAGGCCCGGGGACAAAGAACACTGAAGCTTTCTTT.

This clone was detected a few times. This rearrangement joins TRBV6-5 to TRBJ2-4; 7 bases line up with TRBD1. J was trimmed by 5 bases and V by 0 bases; bases with no gene match: 7. CDR3 length: 16 residues. The germline gives CDR1 MNHEY, CDR2 SVGAGI. CDR3 nucleotide sequence: TGTGCCAGCAGTTACTCGCCGCGACAGGGCCAAAACATTCAGTACTTC. It translates to CASSYSPRQGQNIQYF.

The rearrangement uses TRBV5-1 and TRBJ2-3; possible D gene TRBD2, 5 bases. The CDR3 length is 13 residues. Trimming took off 1 base at V and 6 bases at J, with 9 bases between the two ends. Germline V gives CDR1 SGHRS, CDR2 YFSETQ. CDR3 in DNA: TGCGCCAGCAGCTTGAAAGAGCGGGATACGCAGTATTTT. As protein: CASSLKERDTQYF.

The genes are TRBV25-1 and TRBJ2-7, with 13 positions matching TRBD2. The germline gives CDR1 MGHDK, CDR2 SYGVNS. The V gene end was trimmed by 6 bases and the J gene end by 2 bases; junction bases not matched to a gene: 7. This CDR3 comprises 16 residues. The CDR3: CASSSGLAGFPYEQYF. In DNA form, the CDR3 reads TGTGCCAGCAGCTCGGGACTAGCGGGGTTCCCCTACGAGCAGTACTTC.

V usage is TRBV7-9 and J usage is TRBJ2-1, with TRBD2 matching over 7 bases. Germline trimming cut 2 bases from V and 1 base from J; bases unmatched to any gene: 5. This CDR3 contains 16 residues. The germline V gene has CDR1 SEHNR and CDR2 FQNEAQ (reference sequence). In nucleotides, the CDR3 is TGTGCCAGCAGCTTACCCCCGGGGGGATCCTACAATGAGCAGTTCTTC. This sequence encodes CASSLPPGGSYNEQFF.

J is TRBJ2-2 and V is TRBV6-4; D perhaps matches TRBD2 (5 bases). This CDR3 is built from 14 residues. V shed 4 bases and J shed 4 bases, with 10 bases lying between them. Germline lookup yields CDR1 MRHNA and CDR2 SNTAGT. Here the CDR3 reads CASSGETSTGELFF. The CDR3 DNA follows: TGTGCCAGCAGTGGGGAAACTAGCACCGGGGAGCTGTTTTTT.

The chain combines TRBV4-1 with TRBJ1-1; 7 nucleotides line up with TRBD1. Germline CDR1 reads MGHRA; CDR2 reads YSYEKL. V dropped 4 bases and J dropped 0; count of bases not matched to a gene: 11. The CDR3 has 17 residues. The CDR3 DNA sequence: TGCGCCAGCAGCCCGGGGACAGCCCGGACCCTGAACACTGAAGCTTTCTTT. This translates into CASSPGTARTLNTEAFF.

This CDR3 is CASRKAGRGQYEQYF. The CDR3 DNA follows: TGTGCCAGCAGGAAGGCCGGCAGGGGGCAATACGAGCAGTACTTC. V gene TRBV11-2 combines with J gene TRBJ2-7, with 8 positions matching TRBD1. The CDR3 has 15 residues. V gave up 6 bases and J gave up 4 bases; unmatched junction bases: 11. Germline CDR1 is SGHAT and CDR2 is FQNNGV.

The chain couples TRBV30 to TRBJ1-6; D is unclear. This CDR3 has 14 amino acids. Per germline, CDR1 GTSNPN and CDR2 SVGIG (reference sequence). V lost 3 bases and J lost 7, with 13 bases in between. The CDR3 region is CAWRWSGRNSPLHF. The CDR3, as DNA: TGTGCCTGGAGATGGTCGGGGAGGAATTCACCCCTCCACTTT.

The chain joins TRBV7-9 to TRBJ1-1; D is uncertain. The germline V gene encodes CDR1 SEHNR and CDR2 FQNEAQ (reference sequence). The CDR3 covers 13 residues. The germline V and J ends were trimmed by 1 base and 5 bases, with 8 bases remaining between them. The CDR3 sequence: CASSLESSTEAFF. The CDR3 region has the DNA TGTGCCAGCAGCTTAGAATCGTCGACTGAAGCTTTCTTT.

Turning to this clone: In the same sample, other DNA sequences code for this CDR3. The chain employs TRBV6-5 and TRBJ1-5; no reliable D call. The CDR3 runs 13 residues. V was shortened by 2 bases and J by 6 bases, with 8 bases between the two germline ends. From germline, CDR1 is MNHEY and CDR2 SVGAGI. The CDR3 bases are TGTGCCAGCAGTTACGGAGGTGGTCAGCCCCAGCATTTT. Amino acids: CASSYGGGQPQHF.